A single sample is the source of the 26 T cell receptor beta chains below, sequenced in a study of blood T cell repertoires in COVID-19 (dated by TCRdb to the early 2020s). The library was built by means of the immunoSEQ multiplex PCR assay. Here the immuneACCESS table is served through TCRdb, limited to in-frame sequences with V and J called. Missing clones are a known gap in these copies; in checked studies unresolved V genes cover under half, and the rest lacks a known reason. The sample table records about 86,000 clones; 85% to 90% of these occur just once. 0.85% to 1.2% of the sample comes from the top ten. Input material: peripheral blood. The receptor source for this set is a human donor in a cohort sampled during active COVID-19.

This sequence joins TRBV7-9 and TRBJ1-1, with 8 bases lining up with TRBD1. Germline V CDR1 and CDR2: SEHNR, FQNEAQ (reference sequence). The ends lost 4 bases at V and 10 bases at J; junction bases unmatched: 17. The CDR3 loop spans 16 amino acids. The CDR3 coding sequence is TGTGCCAGCAGCTCTTACCGGGACAGGCTCGCGTGGGGAGCTTTCTTT. Translation gives CASSSYRDRLAWGAFF.

The chain carries TRBV5-4 and TRBJ2-3; D possibly corresponds to TRBD1 (6 bases). The V end was cut by 7 bases, the J end by 3 bases, with 18 bases between. The CDR3 sequence is 15 residues long. CDR1 is SGHNT, CDR2 YYREEE, per germline (reference sequence). The CDR3 region is CASSHTGFTTDTQYF. CDR3 nucleotide sequence: TGTGCCAGCTCGCACACAGGGTTTACGACAGATACGCAGTATTTT.

In DNA, the CDR3 is TGTGCCAGCAGCTTTCAGACAGGTGATTCTGAAGCTTTCTTT. It translates to CASSFQTGDSEAFF. The chain carries TRBV7-2 and TRBJ1-1, with a possible D match to TRBD1 (6 bases). The V end lost 3 bases, the J end lost 6 bases, and 14 bases lay between the germline ends. This CDR3 region has 14 residues. The germline gives CDR1 SGHTA, CDR2 FQGNSA.

This rearrangement joins TRBV28 to TRBJ1-4; TRBD1 aligns across 7 bases. After removal of 11 bases from V and 7 bases from J, the junction contained 13 bases not matched to a gene. The CDR3 contains 14 residues. CDR1 MDHEN and CDR2 SYDVKM come from the germline V gene. CDR3 sequence (DNA): TGTGCCTCCAGGGGGGATCCCCAGGGTGAAAAACTGTTTTTT. This encodes CASRGDPQGEKLFF.

V usage is TRBV28 and J usage is TRBJ1-2; tentative D call: TRBD1 (5 bases). The CDR3 runs 14 residues. Germline V gene data show CDR1 as MDHEN and CDR2 as SYDVKM. V was shortened by 3 bases and J by 4 bases, with 12 bases between the two germline ends. CDR3 protein: CASSLRGPSYGYTF. DNA for the CDR3: TGTGCCAGCAGTTTGCGGGGCCCTTCCTATGGCTACACCTTC.

This chain links TRBV3-1 (or the pseudogene TRBV3-2) with TRBJ2-1, with 14 nucleotides matching TRBD2. Germline values: CDR1 LGHDT, CDR2 YNNKEL (reference sequence). The V segment lost 2 bases and the J segment 8 bases; nucleotides outside the gene matches: 11. This CDR3 comprises 18 residues. The CDR3, as DNA: TGTGCCAGCAGCCAAACCCGACTAGCGGGAGGGCCGAACGATGAGCAGTTCTTC. Translating it yields CASSQTRLAGGPNDEQFF.

This chain joins TRBV12-3 or TRBV12-4 and TRBJ1-4; no definite D call. The CDR3 has 13 residues. The germline V and J ends were trimmed by 1 base and 4 bases, with 4 bases remaining between them. The CDR3: CASSLDINEKLFF. As DNA, the CDR3 is TGTGCCAGCAGTTTAGACATTAATGAAAAACTGTTTTTT.

This rearrangement joins TRBV5-4 to TRBJ2-7; TRBD1 matches at 7 bases. V shed 4 bases and J 2 bases; nucleotides not matched to a gene: 9. Per germline, CDR1 SGHNT and CDR2 YYREEE (reference sequence). CDR3 length equals 15 residues. This CDR3 is CASSPGTQGAYEQYF. The DNA of the CDR3 is TGTGCCAGCAGCCCCGGGACCCAGGGGGCCTACGAGCAGTACTTC.

This clone is a singleton in its sample. This rearrangement joins TRBV19 to TRBJ2-7; 8 positions match TRBD2. Germline V gene sequence: CDR1 LNHDA, CDR2 SQIVND (reference sequence). V shed 5 bases and J 4 bases; nucleotides not matched to a gene: 7. This CDR3 comprises 14 residues. CDR3 DNA: TGTGCCAGTAGTCCGGGGACTAGACGGTACGAGCAGTACTTC. Amino acid sequence: CASSPGTRRYEQYF.

CDR3 amino acids: CASSPSTGNGPDTQYF. CDR3 nucleotides: TGTGCCAGCAGCCCCTCGACAGGCAATGGTCCAGATACGCAGTATTTT. The J gene is TRBJ2-3, the V gene TRBV28; D is possibly TRBD1 (6 bases). This CDR3 has 16 residues. V shed 6 bases and J shed 4 bases, with 20 bases lying between them. Germline loops: CDR1 MDHEN, CDR2 SYDVKM.

V is TRBV5-1 and J is TRBJ1-1, with 10 bases fitting TRBD1. Germline lookup yields CDR1 SGHRS and CDR2 YFSETQ. Losses at the gene ends were 4 bases for V and 5 bases for J; bases not matched to a gene: 5. This CDR3 region has 14 residues. In DNA, the CDR3 is TGCGCCAGCAGCATCGGGACAGGGGAGACTGAAGCTTTCTTT. Protein sequence: CASSIGTGETEAFF.

The chain combines TRBV2 with TRBJ2-3, with 9 bases fitting TRBD2. Germline CDR1 is SNHLY and CDR2 is FYNNEI. V lost 7 bases to trimming and J lost 6 bases; unmatched junction nucleotides: 14. The CDR3 runs 16 residues. Written as DNA, the CDR3 is TGTGCCAGCAAGCCCCTAGCGGGACCGAGGGCGGATACGCAGTATTTT. Protein product: CASKPLAGPRADTQYF.

This sequence joins TRBV7-2 and TRBJ1-5; D not certain. Trimming took 1 base from V and 0 from J, leaving 7 bases between them. This CDR3 has 15 amino acids. The germline V gene has CDR1 SGHTA and CDR2 FQGNSA. The CDR3 DNA sequence: TGTGCCAGCAGCTTAGTCGGGAATAGCAATCAGCCCCAGCATTTT. Translation gives CASSLVGNSNQPQHF. The full variable domain, in which reference TRBV7-2 and TRBJ1-5 provide the parts outside the CDR3, is GAGVSQSPSNKVTEKGKDVELRCDPISGHTALYWYRQSLGQGLEFLIYFQGNSAPDKSGLPSDRFSAERTGGSVSTLTIQRTQQEDSAVYLCASSLVGNSNQPQHFGDGTRLSIL.

The rearrangement uses TRBV30 and TRBJ2-3; 13 bases map to TRBD2. This CDR3 spans 16 amino acids. J gave up 5 bases and V 2 bases, and 7 bases lay outside the gene matches. The V gene's germline CDR1 is GTSNPN and CDR2 SVGIG (reference sequence). Written as DNA, the CDR3 is TGTGCCTGGAGTCCCTCGGGACTAGCGGGACGAGATACGCAGTATTTT. Translated, it gives CAWSPSGLAGRDTQYF.

This clone has just one count. The chain employs TRBV6-5 and TRBJ2-2; 7 bases are a match to TRBD1. Germline V gene lookup returns CDR1 MNHEY and CDR2 SVGAGI. J lost 5 bases, V lost 0 bases, and 6 bases had no gene match. The CDR3 has 16 residues. The CDR3 DNA sequence: TGTGCCAGCAGTTACTCTAGGGGGCTAGGGACCGGGGAGCTGTTTTTT. Translating it yields CASSYSRGLGTGELFF.

The gene calls are TRBV4-2 and TRBJ2-7; TRBD2 matches at 10 bases. The CDR3 runs 17 residues. V lost 0 bases, J lost 4 bases, and 9 bases stayed unmatched. Germline CDR1 and CDR2: LGHNA and YNFKEQ. The CDR3 sequence is CASSQDMASGSTYEQYF. The CDR3 DNA reads TGTGCCAGCAGCCAAGATATGGCTAGCGGGAGTACTTACGAGCAGTACTTC.

V usage is TRBV9 and J usage is TRBJ2-3, with TRBD2 as a possible D gene (6 bases). The germline CDR1 and CDR2 sequences are SGDLS and YYNGEE. V gave up 2 bases and J gave up 4 bases, with 20 bases separating them. The CDR3 length is 17 residues. The CDR3 sequence is CASSVLRPGAYADTQYF. CDR3 bases: TGTGCCAGCAGCGTCCTCCGCCCGGGAGCATATGCAGATACGCAGTATTTT.

This chain uses TRBV29-1 with TRBJ1-2, with no clear D. The germline V and J ends were trimmed by 5 bases and 9 bases, with 28 bases remaining between them. CDR1 SQVTM and CDR2 ANQGSEA come from the germline V gene. The CDR3 is 16 residues long. In DNA, the CDR3 is TGCAGCGTTTTGCCTGACGCAGGCAGAAACCCCCTTCGCTACACCTTC. Its protein is CSVLPDAGRNPLRYTF.

The rearrangement links TRBV7-8 to TRBJ2-2; D not certain. The ends were cut back, 5 bases at V and 4 bases at J, with 5 bases in the middle. The germline gives CDR1 SGHVS, CDR2 FQNEAQ. The CDR3 contains 12 residues. The CDR3 DNA sequence: TGTGCCAGCAGCCACAGCACCGGGGAGCTGTTTTTT. Translated: CASSHSTGELFF. The full variable domain, rest sourced from reference TRBV7-8 and TRBJ2-2, is GAGVSQSPRYKVAKRGQDVALRCDPISGHVSLFWYQQALGQGPEFLTYFQNEAQLDKSGLPSDRFFAERPEGSVSTLKIQRTQQEDSAVYLCASSHSTGELFFGEGSRLTVL.

There are a few counts of this clone. J is TRBJ2-5 and V is TRBV7-2, with TRBD1 matching 10 bases. Losses at the gene ends were 5 bases for V and 4 bases for J; bases not matched to a gene: 10. This CDR3 is built from 16 residues. Germline values: CDR1 SGHTA, CDR2 FQGNSA. The CDR3 loop is CASSPRDRGGGETQYF. The DNA for the CDR3 is TGTGCCAGCAGCCCTAGGGACAGGGGAGGAGGAGAGACCCAGTACTTC.

The chain uses TRBV2 and TRBJ1-4; possibly TRBD1 for D (5 bases). V gave up 1 base and J gave up 7 bases, with 10 bases separating them. CDR3 length: 14 amino acids. From germline, CDR1 is SNHLY and CDR2 FYNNEI. The CDR3 sequence: CASSEGQGGEKLFF. DNA of the CDR3: TGTGCCAGCAGTGAAGGGCAGGGTGGTGAAAAACTGTTTTTT.

The chain links TRBV6-5 to TRBJ1-6, with D maybe TRBD1 (6 bases). V shed 0 bases and J shed 8 bases, with 11 bases lying between them. CDR1 is MNHEY, CDR2 SVGAGI, per germline. This CDR3 comprises 15 residues. For the CDR3, the DNA is TGTGCCAGCAGTTACTCGGTCAGGGGTGATTCACCCCTCCACTTT. Translating gives CASSYSVRGDSPLHF.

The rearrangement uses TRBV15 and TRBJ2-1; 9 bases agree with TRBD1. Germline values: CDR1 LNHNV, CDR2 YYDKDF (reference sequence). Trimming took 2 bases from V and 5 from J; bases not matched to a gene: 7. This CDR3 comprises 16 residues. In DNA form, the CDR3 reads TGTGCCACCAGCAGAACCAGACAGGGGGGGGACAATGAGCAGTTCTTC. The encoded protein is CATSRTRQGGDNEQFF.

This sequence joins TRBV10-2 and TRBJ1-1; TRBD1 might be the D (6 bases). CDR1 and CDR2 from the germline V gene are WSHSY and SAAADI. The V gene lost 7 bases and the J gene lost 2 bases, with 14 bases spanning the gap. This CDR3 has 14 amino acids. The CDR3 spells CASTTGGQNTEAFF. CDR3 DNA sequence: TGCGCCAGCACCACGGGGGGACAAAACACTGAAGCTTTCTTT.

The gene calls are TRBV19 and TRBJ2-4, with TRBD2 identical over 10 bases. V lost 0 bases and J lost 1; bases outside the gene matches: 6. Germline CDR1 and CDR2: LNHDA and SQIVND (reference sequence). This CDR3 contains 18 residues. The CDR3, as DNA: TGTGCCAGTAGTATAGATGCTAGCGGGAGTAGCGCCAAAAACATTCAGTACTTC. Protein sequence: CASSIDASGSSAKNIQYF.

The CDR3 region is CATSRLGQGTDTQYF. The CDR3, as DNA: TGTGCCACCAGCCGACTCGGACAGGGCACAGATACGCAGTATTTT. V gene TRBV15 combines with J gene TRBJ2-3; 7 nucleotides match TRBD1. The CDR3 is 15 amino acids. CDR1 is LNHNV and CDR2 is YYDKDF in the germline V gene (reference sequence). V was pared by 5 bases and J by 1 base, with 6 bases of the junction left unmatched. The full variable domain, its missing parts supplied by reference TRBV15 and TRBJ2-3, is DAMVIQNPRYQVTQFGKPVTLSCSQTLNHNVMYWYQQKSSQAPKLLFHYYDKDFNNEADTPDNFQSRRPNTSFCFLDIRSPGLGDTAMYLCATSRLGQGTDTQYFGPGTRLTVL.